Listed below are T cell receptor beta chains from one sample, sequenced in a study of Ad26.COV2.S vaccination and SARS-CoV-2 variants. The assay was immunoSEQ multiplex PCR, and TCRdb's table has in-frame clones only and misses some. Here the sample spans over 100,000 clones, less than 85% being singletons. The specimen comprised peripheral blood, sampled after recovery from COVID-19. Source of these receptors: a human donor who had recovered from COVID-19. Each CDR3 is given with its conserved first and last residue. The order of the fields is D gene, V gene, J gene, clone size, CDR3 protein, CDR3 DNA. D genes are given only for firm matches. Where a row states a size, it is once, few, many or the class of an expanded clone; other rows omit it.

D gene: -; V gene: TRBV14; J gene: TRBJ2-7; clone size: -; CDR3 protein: CASSQDSLVYEQYF; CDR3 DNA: TGTGCCAGCAGCCAAGACAGTCTAGTCTACGAGCAGTACTTC
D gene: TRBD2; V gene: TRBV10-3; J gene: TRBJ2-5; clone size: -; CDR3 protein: CAIGLAGAQETQYF; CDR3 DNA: TGTGCCATTGGACTAGCGGGGGCCCAAGAGACCCAGTACTTC
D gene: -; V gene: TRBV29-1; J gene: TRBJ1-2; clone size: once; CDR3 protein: CSVDLSGDYGYTF; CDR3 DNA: TGCAGCGTTGACTTGTCAGGGGACTATGGCTACACCTTC
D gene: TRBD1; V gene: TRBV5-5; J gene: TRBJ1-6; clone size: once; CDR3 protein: CASSLYAGQGNSPLHF; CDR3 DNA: TGTGCCAGCAGCTTGTACGCGGGACAGGGTAATTCACCCCTCCACTTT
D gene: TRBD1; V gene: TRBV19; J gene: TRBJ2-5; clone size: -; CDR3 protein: CASSPGTDQETQYF; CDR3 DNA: TGTGCCAGTAGTCCCGGGACAGATCAAGAGACCCAGTACTTC
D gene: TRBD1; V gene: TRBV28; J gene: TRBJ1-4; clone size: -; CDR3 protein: CASSHQGGIREKLFF; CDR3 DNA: TGTGCCAGCAGTCACCAGGGGGGCATAAGGGAAAAACTGTTTTTT
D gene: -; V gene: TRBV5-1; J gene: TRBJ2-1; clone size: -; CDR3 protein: CASSFHRDDEQFF; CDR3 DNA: TGCGCCAGCAGCTTCCACAGGGATGATGAGCAGTTCTTC
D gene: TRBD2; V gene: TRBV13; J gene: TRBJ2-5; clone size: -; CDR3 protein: CASSASGGEETQYF; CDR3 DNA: TGTGCCAGCAGCGCGAGCGGGGGGGAAGAGACCCAGTACTTC
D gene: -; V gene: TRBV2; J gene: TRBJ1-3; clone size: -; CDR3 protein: CASSERISGNTIYF; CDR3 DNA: TGTGCCAGCAGTGAACGGATCTCTGGAAACACCATATATTTT
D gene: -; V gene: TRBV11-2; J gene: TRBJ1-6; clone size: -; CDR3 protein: CASSRTGNSPLHF; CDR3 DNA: TGTGCCAGCAGCCGGACGGGGAATTCACCCCTCCACTTT
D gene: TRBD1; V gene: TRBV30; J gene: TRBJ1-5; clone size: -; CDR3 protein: CAWSGGQGNQPQHF; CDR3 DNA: TGTGCCTGGAGTGGAGGACAGGGGAATCAGCCCCAGCATTTT
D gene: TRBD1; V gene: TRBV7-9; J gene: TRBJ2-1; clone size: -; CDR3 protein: CASSPRGQRYNEQFF; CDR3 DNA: TGTGCCAGCAGCCCAAGGGGACAGAGATACAATGAGCAGTTCTTC
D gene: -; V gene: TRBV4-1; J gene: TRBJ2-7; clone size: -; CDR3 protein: CASSQEVGYEQYF; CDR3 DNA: TGCGCCAGCAGCCAAGAGGTGGGCTACGAGCAGTACTTC
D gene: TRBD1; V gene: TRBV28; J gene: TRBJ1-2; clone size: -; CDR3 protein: CASRGQYGYTF; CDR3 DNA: TGTGCCAGCAGGGGACAGTATGGCTACACCTTC
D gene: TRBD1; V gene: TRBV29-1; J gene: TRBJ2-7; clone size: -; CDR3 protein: CSVATGFLGLYEQYF; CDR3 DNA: TGCAGCGTGGCGACAGGGTTCTTGGGGTTATACGAGCAGTACTTC
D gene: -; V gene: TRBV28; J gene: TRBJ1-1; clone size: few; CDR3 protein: CASTSVNTEAFF; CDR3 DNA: TGTGCCAGCACCTCAGTAAACACTGAAGCTTTCTTT
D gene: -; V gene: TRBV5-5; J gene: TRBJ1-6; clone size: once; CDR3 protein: CASSLSSATANSPLHF; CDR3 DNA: TGTGCCAGCAGCTTGTCTTCAGCGACAGCCAATTCACCCCTCCACTTT
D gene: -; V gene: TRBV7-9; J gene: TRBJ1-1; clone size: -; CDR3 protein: CASREGAPEAFF; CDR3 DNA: TGTGCCAGCAGAGAGGGAGCCCCTGAAGCTTTCTTT
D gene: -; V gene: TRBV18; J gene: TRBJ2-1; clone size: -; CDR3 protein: CASSPGLTGSHEQFF; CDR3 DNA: TGTGCCAGCTCACCGGGTCTCACTGGCTCACATGAGCAGTTCTTC
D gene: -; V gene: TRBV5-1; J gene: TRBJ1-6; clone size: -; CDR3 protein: CASSAGYGSPLHF; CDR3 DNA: TGCGCCAGCAGCGCAGGGTACGGTTCACCCCTCCACTTT
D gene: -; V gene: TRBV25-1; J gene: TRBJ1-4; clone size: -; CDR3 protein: CASSDEGWREKLFF; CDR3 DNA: TGTGCCAGCAGTGACGAAGGGTGGCGGGAAAAACTGTTTTTT
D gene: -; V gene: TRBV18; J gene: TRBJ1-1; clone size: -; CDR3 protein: CASSPPRGLNTEAFF; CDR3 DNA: TGTGCCAGCTCACCACCGCGGGGGTTGAACACTGAAGCTTTCTTT
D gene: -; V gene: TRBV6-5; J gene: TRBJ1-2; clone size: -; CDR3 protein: CASSYSGLGYTF; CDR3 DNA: TGTGCCAGCAGTTACTCGGGGTTGGGCTACACCTTC
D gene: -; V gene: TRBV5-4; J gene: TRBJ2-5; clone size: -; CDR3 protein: CASSLLSETQYF; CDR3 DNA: TGTGCCAGCAGCTTACTATCGGAGACCCAGTACTTC
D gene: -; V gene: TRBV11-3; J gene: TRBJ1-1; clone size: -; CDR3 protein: CASSLEVDTEAFF; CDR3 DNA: TGTGCCAGCAGCTTAGAGGTCGACACTGAAGCTTTCTTT
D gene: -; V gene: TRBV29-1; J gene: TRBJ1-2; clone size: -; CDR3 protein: CSVEGDRRGARLGFNYGYTF; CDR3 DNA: TGCAGCGTTGAGGGAGACCGACGGGGGGCCCGTTTGGGATTTAACTATGGCTACACCTTC
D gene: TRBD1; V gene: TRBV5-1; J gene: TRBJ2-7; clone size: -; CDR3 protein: CASSSGTGADEQYF; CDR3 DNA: TGCGCCAGCAGCTCTGGGACAGGGGCGGACGAGCAGTACTTC
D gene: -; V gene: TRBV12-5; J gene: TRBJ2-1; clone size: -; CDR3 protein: CASGSRPLLNEQFF; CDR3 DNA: TGTGCTAGTGGTTCCCGACCTCTACTCAATGAGCAGTTCTTC
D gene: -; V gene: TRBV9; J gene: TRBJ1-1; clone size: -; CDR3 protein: CASSPLAGEGTEAFF; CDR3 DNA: TGTGCCAGCAGCCCCTTGGCGGGGGAGGGCACTGAAGCTTTCTTT
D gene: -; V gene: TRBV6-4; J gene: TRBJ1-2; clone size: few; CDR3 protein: CASSDSATPNRGGYTF; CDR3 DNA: TGTGCCAGCAGTGACTCTGCGACCCCAAACCGGGGCGGCTACACCTTC
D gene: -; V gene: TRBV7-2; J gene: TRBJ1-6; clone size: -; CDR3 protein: CASSSIRVQRNSPLHF; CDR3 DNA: TGTGCCAGCAGCTCTATTCGAGTACAGCGTAATTCACCCCTCCACTTT
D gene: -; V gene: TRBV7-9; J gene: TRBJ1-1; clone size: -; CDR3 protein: CASSLIAGRGRMNTEAFF; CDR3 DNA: TGTGCCAGCAGCTTAATAGCGGGACGGGGCCGGATGAACACTGAAGCTTTCTTT
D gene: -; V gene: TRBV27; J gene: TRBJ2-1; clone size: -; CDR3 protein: CASSLGSGRGDEQFF; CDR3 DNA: TGTGCCAGCAGTTTAGGGTCAGGGCGGGGTGATGAGCAGTTCTTC
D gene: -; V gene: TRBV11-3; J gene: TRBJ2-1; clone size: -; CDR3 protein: CASSHGPFVRFF; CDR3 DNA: TGTGCCAGCAGCCACGGACCGTTCGTGCGGTTCTTC
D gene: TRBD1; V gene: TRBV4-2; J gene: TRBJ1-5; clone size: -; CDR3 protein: CASSQGGAGTANQPQHF; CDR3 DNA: TGTGCCAGCAGCCAAGGTGGGGCGGGGACAGCGAATCAGCCCCAGCATTTT